This T cell receptor beta chain was identified in a study of blood T cell repertoires in COVID-19. Clinical histories supplied by participants themselves formed the basis of cohort assignment. Germline CDR1 reads SGHTA; CDR2 reads FQGTGA. Trimming removed 5 bases at V and 1 base at J, with 7 bases between. The CDR3 runs to 13 residues. Produced via immunoSEQ multiplex PCR; TCRdb's table is partial and in-frame only. The table records under 450,000 clones, over 75% of them present only once. The chain employs TRBV7-3 and TRBJ2-3; unclear D gene. The clonotype originates from a man aged 30 to 45 who had recovered from COVID-19. Sequences were obtained from PBMCs or T cells enriched from blood (not recorded which). Written as DNA, the CDR3 is TGTGCCAGCAGCCGTAGTCGCACAGATACGCAGTATTTT. Protein: CASSRSRTDTQYF.